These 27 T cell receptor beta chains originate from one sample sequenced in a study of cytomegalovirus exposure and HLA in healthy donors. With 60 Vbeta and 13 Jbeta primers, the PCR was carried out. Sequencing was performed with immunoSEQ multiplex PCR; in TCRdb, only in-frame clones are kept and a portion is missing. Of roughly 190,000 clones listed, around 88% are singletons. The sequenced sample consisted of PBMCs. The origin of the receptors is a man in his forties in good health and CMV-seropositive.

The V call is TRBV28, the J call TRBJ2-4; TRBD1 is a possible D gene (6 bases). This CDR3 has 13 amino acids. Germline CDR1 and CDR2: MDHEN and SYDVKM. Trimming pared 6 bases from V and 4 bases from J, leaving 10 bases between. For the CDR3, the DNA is TGTGCCAGCAGCGGGACACTTAAAAACATTCAGTACTTC. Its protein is CASSGTLKNIQYF.

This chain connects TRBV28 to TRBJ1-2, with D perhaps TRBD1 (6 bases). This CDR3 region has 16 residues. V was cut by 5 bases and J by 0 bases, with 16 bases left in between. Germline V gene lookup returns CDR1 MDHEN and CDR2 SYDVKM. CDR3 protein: CASSRLGAGANYGYTF. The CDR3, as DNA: TGTGCCAGCAGTCGCCTGGGGGCAGGGGCTAACTATGGCTACACCTTC.

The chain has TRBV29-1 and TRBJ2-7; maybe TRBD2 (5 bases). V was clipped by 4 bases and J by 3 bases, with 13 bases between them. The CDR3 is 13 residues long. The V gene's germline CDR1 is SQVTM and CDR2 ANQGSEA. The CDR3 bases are TGCAGCGTTGCCGGACTCGCGGGCTACGAGCAGTACTTC. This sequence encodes CSVAGLAGYEQYF.

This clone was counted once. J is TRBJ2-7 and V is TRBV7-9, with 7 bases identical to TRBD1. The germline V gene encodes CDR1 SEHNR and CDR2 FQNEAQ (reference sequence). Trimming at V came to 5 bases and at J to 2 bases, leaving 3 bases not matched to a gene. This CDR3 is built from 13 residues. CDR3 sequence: CASSPGQPYEQYF. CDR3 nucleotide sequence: TGTGCCAGCAGCCCGGGACAGCCCTACGAGCAGTACTTC. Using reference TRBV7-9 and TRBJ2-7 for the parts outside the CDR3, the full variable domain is DTGVSQNPRHKITKRGQNVTFRCDPISEHNRLYWYRQTLGQGPEFLTYFQNEAQLEKSRLLSDRFSAERPKGSFSTLEIQRTEQGDSAMYLCASSPGQPYEQYFGPGTRLTVT.

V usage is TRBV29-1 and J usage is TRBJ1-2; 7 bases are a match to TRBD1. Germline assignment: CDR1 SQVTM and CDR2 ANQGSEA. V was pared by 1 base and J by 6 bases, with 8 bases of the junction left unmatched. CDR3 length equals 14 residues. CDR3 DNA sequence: TGCAGCGTTGAAGTAGGGACAGCTATCGATGGCTACACCTTC. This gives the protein CSVEVGTAIDGYTF.

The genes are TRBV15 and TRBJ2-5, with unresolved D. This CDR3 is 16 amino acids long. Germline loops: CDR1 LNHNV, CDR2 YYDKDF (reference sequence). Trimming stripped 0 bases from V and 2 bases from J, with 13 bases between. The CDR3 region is CATSRDRLVVQETQYF. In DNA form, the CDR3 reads TGTGCCACCAGCAGAGATCGTCTAGTCGTTCAAGAGACCCAGTACTTC.

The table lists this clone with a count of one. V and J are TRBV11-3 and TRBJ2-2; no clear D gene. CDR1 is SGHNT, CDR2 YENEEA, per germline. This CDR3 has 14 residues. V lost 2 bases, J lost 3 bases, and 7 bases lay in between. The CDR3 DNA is TGTGCCAGCAGCTTAACTTCGGACACCGGGGAGCTGTTTTTT. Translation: CASSLTSDTGELFF.

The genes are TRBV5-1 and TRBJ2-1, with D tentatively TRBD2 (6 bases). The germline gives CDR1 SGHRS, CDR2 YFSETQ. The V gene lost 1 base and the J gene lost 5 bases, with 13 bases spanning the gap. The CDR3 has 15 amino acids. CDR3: CASSLRASADNEQFF. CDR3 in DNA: TGCGCCAGCAGCTTGAGGGCTAGCGCCGACAATGAGCAGTTCTTC.

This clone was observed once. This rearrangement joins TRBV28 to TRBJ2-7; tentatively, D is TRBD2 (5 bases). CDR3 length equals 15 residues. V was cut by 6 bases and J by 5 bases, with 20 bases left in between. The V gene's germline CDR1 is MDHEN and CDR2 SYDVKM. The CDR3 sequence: CASRPQLAGKNEQYF. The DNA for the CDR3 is TGTGCCAGCAGGCCGCAGTTGGCCGGGAAGAACGAGCAGTACTTC.

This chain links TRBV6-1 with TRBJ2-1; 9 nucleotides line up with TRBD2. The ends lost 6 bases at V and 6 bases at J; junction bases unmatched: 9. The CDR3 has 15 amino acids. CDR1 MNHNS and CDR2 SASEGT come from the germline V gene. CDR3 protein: CASRERGRAVNEQFF. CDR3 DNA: TGTGCCAGCAGAGAACGCGGGAGGGCCGTCAATGAGCAGTTCTTC.

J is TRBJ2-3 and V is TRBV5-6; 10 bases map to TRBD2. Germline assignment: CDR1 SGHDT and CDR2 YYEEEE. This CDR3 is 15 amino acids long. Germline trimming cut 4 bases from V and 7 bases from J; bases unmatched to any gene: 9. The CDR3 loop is CASSPPLAGVNTQYF. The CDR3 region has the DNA TGTGCCAGCAGCCCTCCTCTAGCGGGAGTTAATACGCAGTATTTT.

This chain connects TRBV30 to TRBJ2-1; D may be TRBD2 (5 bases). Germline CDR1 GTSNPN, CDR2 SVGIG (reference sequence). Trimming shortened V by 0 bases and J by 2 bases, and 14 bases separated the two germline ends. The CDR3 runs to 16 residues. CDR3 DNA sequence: TGTGCCTGGAGTGTACTTAGAGGGTTAGCCTACAATGAGCAGTTCTTC. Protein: CAWSVLRGLAYNEQFF.

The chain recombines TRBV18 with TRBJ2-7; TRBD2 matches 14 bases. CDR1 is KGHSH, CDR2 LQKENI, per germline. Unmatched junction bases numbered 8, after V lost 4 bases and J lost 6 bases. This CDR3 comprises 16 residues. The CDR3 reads CASSLPGLAGGSEQYF. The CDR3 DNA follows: TGTGCCAGCTCACTCCCTGGACTAGCGGGAGGATCCGAGCAGTACTTC.

The DNA of the CDR3 is TGTGCCATCAGTGCGACAGGTTCCACCGGGGAGCTGTTTTTT. Translation: CAISATGSTGELFF. The V gene is TRBV10-3, the J gene TRBJ2-2; weak D call: TRBD1 (6 bases). The V and J ends lost 4 bases and 4 bases respectively, with 10 bases between them. This CDR3 contains 14 residues. Germline CDR1 and CDR2: ENHRY and SYGVKD.

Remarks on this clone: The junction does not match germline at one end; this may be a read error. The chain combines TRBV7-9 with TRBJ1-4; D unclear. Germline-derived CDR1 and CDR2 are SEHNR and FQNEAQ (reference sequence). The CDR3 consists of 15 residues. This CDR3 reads CSSSERGGLNEKLFF. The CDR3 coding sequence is TGTTCCAGCAGCGAGCGGGGTGGCCTCAATGAAAAACTGTTTTTT.

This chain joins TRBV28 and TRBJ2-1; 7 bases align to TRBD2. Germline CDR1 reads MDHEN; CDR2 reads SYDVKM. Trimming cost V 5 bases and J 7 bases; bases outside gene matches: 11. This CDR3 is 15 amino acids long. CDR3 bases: TGTGCCAGCAGTCCCGCCGGGACTACCTCAAATGAGCAGTTCTTC. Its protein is CASSPAGTTSNEQFF.

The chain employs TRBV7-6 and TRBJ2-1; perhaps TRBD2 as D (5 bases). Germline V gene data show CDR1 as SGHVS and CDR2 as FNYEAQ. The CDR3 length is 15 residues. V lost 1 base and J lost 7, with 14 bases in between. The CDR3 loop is CASSLGSSSMNEQFF. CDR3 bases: TGTGCCAGCAGCTTAGGATCATCTAGCATGAATGAGCAGTTCTTC.

CDR3 coding DNA: TGTGCCAGCAGCTTCCCAGTGTACCACAATGAGCAGTTCTTC. Its protein product is CASSFPVYHNEQFF. The V gene is TRBV5-6, the J gene TRBJ2-1; D unclear. The germline V and J ends were trimmed by 2 bases and 5 bases, with 11 bases remaining between them. This CDR3 comprises 14 residues. Germline loops: CDR1 SGHDT, CDR2 YYEEEE.

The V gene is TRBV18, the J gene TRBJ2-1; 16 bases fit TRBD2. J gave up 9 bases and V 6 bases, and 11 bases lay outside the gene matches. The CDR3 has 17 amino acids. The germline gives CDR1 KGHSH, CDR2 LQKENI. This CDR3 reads CASSQGTSGRALGEQFF. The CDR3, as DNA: TGTGCCAGCTCCCAAGGGACTAGCGGGAGGGCCCTCGGTGAGCAGTTCTTC.

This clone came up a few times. For the CDR3, the DNA is TGTGCCTGGGGGCCAGGGGGCCACACCTTC. Translated: CAWGPGGHTF. This chain joins TRBV30 and TRBJ1-2, with TRBD1 matching 8 bases. CDR1 is GTSNPN and CDR2 is SVGIG in the germline V gene (reference sequence). The V gene end was trimmed by 5 bases and the J gene end by 12 bases; junction bases not matched to a gene: 5. CDR3 length: 10 amino acids.

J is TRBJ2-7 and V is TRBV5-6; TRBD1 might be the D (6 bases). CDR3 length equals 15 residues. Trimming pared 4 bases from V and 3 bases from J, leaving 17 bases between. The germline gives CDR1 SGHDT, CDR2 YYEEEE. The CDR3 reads CASSRWLDSRYEQYF. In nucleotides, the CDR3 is TGTGCCAGCAGCCGTTGGCTGGACAGTCGCTACGAGCAGTACTTC.

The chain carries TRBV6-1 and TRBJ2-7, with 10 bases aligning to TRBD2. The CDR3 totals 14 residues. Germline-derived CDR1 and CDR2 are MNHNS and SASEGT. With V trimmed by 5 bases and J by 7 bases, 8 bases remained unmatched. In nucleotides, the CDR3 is TGTGCCAGCAGTCCGGGACTAGCGCTTGAGGAGCAGTACTTC. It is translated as CASSPGLALEEQYF.

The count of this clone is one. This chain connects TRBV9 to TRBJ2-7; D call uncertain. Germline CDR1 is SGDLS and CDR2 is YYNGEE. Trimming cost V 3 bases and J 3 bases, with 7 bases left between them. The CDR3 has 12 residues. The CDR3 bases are TGTGCCAGCAGCGCGGGTTACTACGAGCAGTACTTC. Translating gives CASSAGYYEQYF.

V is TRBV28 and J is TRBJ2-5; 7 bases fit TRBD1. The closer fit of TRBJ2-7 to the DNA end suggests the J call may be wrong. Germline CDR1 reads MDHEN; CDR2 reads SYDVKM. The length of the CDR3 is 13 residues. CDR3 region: CASSSSTGHEQYF. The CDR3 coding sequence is TGTGCCAGCAGTTCCTCGACAGGGCACGAGCAGTACTTC.

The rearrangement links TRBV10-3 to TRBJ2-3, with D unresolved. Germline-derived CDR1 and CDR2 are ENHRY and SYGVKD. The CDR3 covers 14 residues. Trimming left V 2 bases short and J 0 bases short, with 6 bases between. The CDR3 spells CAISEGASTDTQYF. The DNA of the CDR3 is TGTGCCATCAGTGAGGGAGCCAGCACAGATACGCAGTATTTT.

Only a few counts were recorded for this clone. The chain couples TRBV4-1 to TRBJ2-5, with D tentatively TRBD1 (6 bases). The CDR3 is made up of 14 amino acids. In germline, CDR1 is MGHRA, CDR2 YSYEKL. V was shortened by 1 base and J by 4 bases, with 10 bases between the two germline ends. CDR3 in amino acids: CASSQGQGLETQYF. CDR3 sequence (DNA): TGCGCCAGCAGCCAAGGGCAGGGGTTAGAGACCCAGTACTTC.

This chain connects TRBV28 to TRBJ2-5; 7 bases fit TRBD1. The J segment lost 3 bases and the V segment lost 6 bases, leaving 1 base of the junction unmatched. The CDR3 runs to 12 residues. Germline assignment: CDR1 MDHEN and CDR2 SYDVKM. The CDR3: CASRGTEETQYF. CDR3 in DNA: TGTGCCAGCAGGGGGACAGAAGAGACCCAGTACTTC.